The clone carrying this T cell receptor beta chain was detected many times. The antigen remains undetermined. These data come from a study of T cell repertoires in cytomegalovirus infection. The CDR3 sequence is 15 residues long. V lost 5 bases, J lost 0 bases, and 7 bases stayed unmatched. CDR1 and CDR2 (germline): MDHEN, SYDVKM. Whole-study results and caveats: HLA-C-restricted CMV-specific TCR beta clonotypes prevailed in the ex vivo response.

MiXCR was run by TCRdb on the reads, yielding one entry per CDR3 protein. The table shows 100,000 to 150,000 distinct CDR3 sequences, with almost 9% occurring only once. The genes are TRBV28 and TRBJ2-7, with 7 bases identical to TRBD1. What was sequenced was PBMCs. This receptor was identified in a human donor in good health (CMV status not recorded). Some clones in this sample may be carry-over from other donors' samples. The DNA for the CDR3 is TGTGCCAGCAGTCCAGGACAGGTACCCTCCTACGAGCAGTACTTC. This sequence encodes CASSPGQVPSYEQYF.